This T cell receptor beta chain was retrieved from a study of read filtering for tumor transcriptome and immune sequencing. With 0 bases removed from V and 0 bases from J, the gap between germline ends came to 18 bases. Germline V gives CDR1 SGHRS, CDR2 YFSETQ. This CDR3 contains 18 residues. The sample holds many counts of this clonotype. From around 0.4 ug of RNA, a library with molecular barcoded alpha/delta and beta/gamma adaptors was made. TCRdb re-called the reads through MiXCR, storing one row per CDR3 protein. Of 100,000 to 150,000 distinct CDR3 sequences in the sample, 13% are singletons; the top ten hold approximately 9.9%.

Input material: a population of CD138-negative cells sorted from bone marrow. This receptor was obtained from a donor at least 40 years old with multiple myeloma. The rearrangement uses TRBV5-1 and TRBJ1-1; TRBD1 is a possible D gene (5 bases). CDR3 region: CASSLVAGQGFMNTEAFF. Here the CDR3 DNA reads TGCGCCAGCAGCTTGGTCGCAGGGCAGGGCTTTATGAACACTGAAGCTTTCTTT.